This is a list of T cell receptor beta chains from one sample in a study of shared clonotypes between healthy human individuals. TCRdb's table, derived via immunoSEQ multiplex PCR, lists solely in-frame clones and lacks some. The table lists under 1 million clones, 96% of them singletons. Sequencing was performed on naive CD8+ T cells sorted from blood. The receptors were sampled from a man aged 25 to 40 in good health. Each CDR3 is given with its conserved first and last residue. The D gene is left open where the match is weak. Clone size is shown for a subset of rows, as once, few, many or a class of expanded clone.

abundance,d_gene,v_gene,j_gene,CDR3aa,CDR3nt
-,-,TRBV2,TRBJ2-7,CASSEGTYEQYF,TGTGCCAGCAGTGAGGGGACCTACGAGCAGTACTTC
-,TRBD2,TRBV4-2,TRBJ2-5,CASSHSPGLAEGETQYF,TGTGCCAGCAGCCATTCACCGGGACTAGCCGAGGGAGAGACCCAGTACTTC
-,TRBD2,TRBV7-9,TRBJ2-2,CASSSNPGTINTGELFF,TGTGCCAGCAGCTCCAATCCCGGGACTATCAACACCGGGGAGCTGTTTTTT
-,-,TRBV11-2,TRBJ1-4,CARDIGITNEKLFF,TGTGCCAGGGATATTGGAATAACTAATGAAAAACTGTTTTTT
-,-,TRBV27,TRBJ2-1,CASSSGRFPYNEQFF,TGTGCCAGCAGTTCGGGCCGGTTCCCCTACAATGAGCAGTTCTTC
-,TRBD2,TRBV27,TRBJ2-1,CATGLGLAGGTYNEQFF,TGTGCCACAGGATTGGGACTAGCGGGAGGGACGTACAATGAGCAGTTCTTC
once,-,TRBV2,TRBJ1-2,CASSDLGAMGGRDGYTF,TGTGCCAGCAGTGACTTGGGGGCAATGGGAGGACGTGATGGCTACACCTTC
-,TRBD2,TRBV29-1,TRBJ2-3,CSVDGLAGGDTQYF,TGCAGCGTTGATGGACTAGCGGGGGGGGATACGCAGTATTTT
-,-,TRBV7-2,TRBJ2-2,CASSPDNMAGELFF,TGTGCCAGCAGCCCCGACAACATGGCCGGGGAGCTGTTTTTT
-,-,TRBV5-1,TRBJ2-7,CASSLDHTGQYF,TGCGCCAGCAGCTTGGATCATACGGGGCAGTACTTC
-,TRBD1,TRBV30,TRBJ2-5,CAWTPRDSQETQYF,TGTGCCTGGACTCCTAGGGACAGCCAAGAGACCCAGTACTTC
-,-,TRBV30,TRBJ2-1,CAWGTGVYNEQFF,TGTGCCTGGGGTACAGGAGTTTACAATGAGCAGTTCTTC
-,TRBD1,TRBV6-6,TRBJ1-1,CASSDRGQYTEAFF,TGTGCCAGCAGTGACAGGGGGCAGTACACTGAAGCTTTCTTT
-,TRBD2,TRBV28,TRBJ2-2,CASSFPGLTNTGELFF,TGTGCCAGCAGTTTTCCGGGACTAACGAACACCGGGGAGCTGTTTTTT
-,-,TRBV7-9,TRBJ2-7,CASSSQTVGTYEQYF,TGTGCCAGCAGCTCCCAAACTGTGGGGACCTACGAGCAGTACTTC
once,-,TRBV27,TRBJ2-5,CASSLGSWETQYF,TGTGCCAGCAGTTTGGGATCATGGGAGACCCAGTACTTC
-,-,TRBV28,TRBJ2-2,CATTTGVYGGRKNTGELFF,TGTGCCACCACGACAGGGGTTTACGGCGGGAGAAAGAACACCGGGGAGCTGTTTTTT
once,-,TRBV9,TRBJ2-3,CASSVDGVEDTQYF,TGTGCCAGCAGCGTAGACGGGGTGGAGGATACGCAGTATTTT
-,-,TRBV28,TRBJ2-3,CASSPASTGVLDTQYF,TGTGCCAGCAGTCCCGCCTCTACGGGAGTATTAGATACGCAGTATTTT
-,TRBD2,TRBV7-3,TRBJ2-3,CASSFAGDSGTRSTDTQYF,TGTGCCAGCAGCTTTGCGGGGGATTCCGGGACTAGAAGCACAGATACGCAGTATTTT
-,-,TRBV5-6,TRBJ2-7,CASSFGDSYEQYF,TGTGCCAGCAGCTTCGGGGACTCCTACGAGCAGTACTTC
-,-,TRBV11-2,TRBJ2-7,CASSYRPTLGHEQYF,TGTGCCAGCAGCTACCGCCCTACGCTAGGCCACGAGCAGTACTTC
-,-,TRBV4-1,TRBJ2-3,CASSQIGSADTQYF,TGCGCCAGCAGCCAAATAGGGTCCGCAGATACGCAGTATTTT
few,-,TRBV13,TRBJ1-2,CASSLAGREGYGYTF,TGTGCCAGCAGCCTTGCTGGCAGGGAAGGTTATGGCTACACCTTC
few,TRBD2,TRBV4-3,TRBJ2-7,CASSQKREWSYEQYF,TGCGCCAGCAGCCAGAAGCGGGAGTGGTCCTACGAGCAGTACTTC
-,-,TRBV6-6,TRBJ2-2,CASSPTARNTGELFF,TGTGCCAGCAGTCCTACAGCCCGTAACACCGGGGAGCTGTTTTTT
-,TRBD2,TRBV27,TRBJ2-1,CASRWRGSNNEQFF,TGTGCCAGCCGATGGCGGGGGTCTAACAATGAGCAGTTCTTC
-,-,TRBV29-1,TRBJ2-2,CSVVGTTNTGELFF,TGCAGCGTTGTAGGGACAACGAACACCGGGGAGCTGTTTTTT
-,-,TRBV5-8,TRBJ2-1,CASSLRGPYNEQFF,TGTGCCAGCAGCCTGCGAGGGCCGTACAATGAGCAGTTCTTC
-,-,TRBV7-9,TRBJ2-1,CASMGGTLVF,TGTGCCAGCATGGGCGGGACATTGGTCTTC
-,-,TRBV4-1,TRBJ2-1,CASSQVSGPFPAEQFF,TGCGCCAGCAGCCAAGTCTCCGGACCCTTTCCAGCTGAGCAGTTCTTC
-,TRBD2,TRBV9,TRBJ2-7,CASSVGRLPYEQYF,TGTGCCAGCAGCGTCGGGAGGCTTCCCTACGAGCAGTACTTC
-,-,TRBV15,TRBJ1-5,CATSMHPGRFQPQHF,TGTGCCACCAGCATGCACCCAGGACGATTTCAGCCCCAGCATTTT
-,TRBD1,TRBV9,TRBJ1-2,CASSVGPGGNYGYTF,TGTGCCAGCAGCGTAGGCCCAGGGGGAAACTATGGCTACACCTTC
-,TRBD1,TRBV6-5,TRBJ2-3,CASSSGQGDTQYF,TGTGCCAGCAGTTCGGGACAGGGGGATACGCAGTATTTT
-,-,TRBV9,TRBJ2-3,CASSVAGGSDTQYF,TGTGCCAGCAGCGTAGCTGGGGGGTCAGATACGCAGTATTTT
-,-,TRBV9,TRBJ2-1,CASGGGAPSYNEQFF,TGTGCCAGCGGTGGGGGCGCGCCCTCCTACAATGAGCAGTTCTTC
-,-,TRBV27,TRBJ2-1,CASSLWQGRGNEQFF,TGTGCCAGCAGTTTATGGCAGGGAAGGGGGAATGAGCAGTTCTTC
-,-,TRBV6-5,TRBJ2-1,CASSLDPGSYNEQFF,TGTGCCAGCAGTTTAGACCCCGGTTCCTACAATGAGCAGTTCTTC
-,TRBD1,TRBV7-9,TRBJ1-1,CASSNRDRGSGTEAFF,TGTGCCAGCAGCAACAGGGACAGGGGATCGGGAACTGAAGCTTTCTTT
-,-,TRBV2,TRBJ1-5,CASSSTAGFNQPQHF,TGTGCCAGCAGTAGCACCGCTGGATTCAATCAGCCCCAGCATTTT